This T cell receptor (beta chain) stems from a study of tissue T cells after allogeneic stem cell transplantation. Described time point: mouse harvest day 7 after allogeneic transplant. Each mouse received 10^7 T-cell-depleted marrow cells plus 10^6 splenic CD5+ T cells by tail vein. Assay: immunoSEQ multiplex PCR; the TCRdb copy retains only in-frame clones and omits some. The sample has approximately 5,000 clones, around 50% seen once. This CDR3 is built from 13 residues. Looked up from germline, CDR1 is KGHPV and CDR2 is FQNQEV (reference sequence). V lost 4 bases, J lost 0 bases, and 5 bases lay in between. This clone was detected a few times. Gene names are mouse gene names. The read finishes 1 residue shy of the CDR3 end, and the germline J gene is used to complete it.

Sequenced: gut tissue. This TCR came from a female BALB/c mouse given C57BL/6 T cells with graft-versus-host disease after an allogeneic hematopoietic cell transplant. The chain employs TRBV26 and TRBJ2-4; D is uncertain. The sequenced CDR3 bases are TGTGCCAGCAGTCGAAATAGTCAAAACACCTTGTAC. As protein: CASSRNSQNTLY. The entire CDR3 protein reads CASSRNSQNTLYF.